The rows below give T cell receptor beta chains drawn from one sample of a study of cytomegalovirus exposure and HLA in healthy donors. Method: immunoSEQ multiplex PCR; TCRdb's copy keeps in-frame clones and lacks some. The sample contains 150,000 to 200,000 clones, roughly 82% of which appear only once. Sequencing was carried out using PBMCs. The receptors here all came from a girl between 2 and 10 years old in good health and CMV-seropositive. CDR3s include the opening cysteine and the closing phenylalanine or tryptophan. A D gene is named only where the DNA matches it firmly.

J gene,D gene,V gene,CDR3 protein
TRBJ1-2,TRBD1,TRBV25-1,CASTPTGGRFVGYTF
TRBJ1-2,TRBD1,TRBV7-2,CASRQDRVWGYTF
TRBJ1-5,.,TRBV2,CASSEVVGVNHF
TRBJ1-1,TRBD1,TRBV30,CAWTRDRGHEAFF
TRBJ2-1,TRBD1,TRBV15,CATSRDGTGAYNEQFF
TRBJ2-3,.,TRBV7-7,CASSLEPTSGTQYF
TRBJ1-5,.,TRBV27,CASRRGGSGSQPQHF
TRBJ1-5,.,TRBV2,CASSGDRSNQPQHF
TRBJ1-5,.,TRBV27,CASRGESGADQPQHF
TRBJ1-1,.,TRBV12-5,CASGRGGPNTEAFF
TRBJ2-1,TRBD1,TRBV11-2,CASSSTGNLHNEQFF
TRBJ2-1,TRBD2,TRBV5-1,CASSLTRLADYNEQFF
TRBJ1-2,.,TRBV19,CASSPQVDNYGYTF
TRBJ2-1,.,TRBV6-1,CASSRLAPDYNEQFF
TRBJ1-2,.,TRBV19,CASSINSYGYTF
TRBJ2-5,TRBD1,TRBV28,CASRGTGGADMETQYF
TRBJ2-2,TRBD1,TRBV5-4,CASSPRQGGTGELFF